This TCR beta chain was retrieved from a study of Graves' ophthalmopathy and Graves' hyperthyroidism. This CDR3 is built from 15 residues. Germline CDR1 and CDR2: MNHEY and SVGAGI. V lost 5 bases to trimming and J lost 0 bases, with 13 bases between them. Amplified TCR beta CDR3 regions were obtained using RNA transcripts as template. Following a first-round RT-PCR that used HTBI primers, a second-round multiplex PCR was carried out. TCRdb independently ran MiXCR on the multiplex PCR reads; one entry per CDR3 protein. The profile shows about 740,000 distinct CDR3 sequences, 35% to 50% of them singletons.

This clonotype was sampled from an adult man with Graves' ophthalmopathy. The sample taken for sequencing was peripheral blood. The rearrangement joins TRBV6-5 to TRBJ1-1; a weak D match, TRBD1 (6 bases). The CDR3 sequence: CASSTEGGLNTEAFF. The CDR3 DNA sequence: TGTGCCAGCAGTACCGAGGGGGGGCTGAACACTGAAGCTTTCTTT.